This T cell receptor beta chain is from a study of T cell responses to AZD1222 COVID-19 vaccine. Study observations and caveats: The donor cohort was predominantly white British with a female majority, and clonal diversity may have been underestimated. Seropositive at baseline were only a handful of AZD1222 recipients. After two AZD1222 doses, spike-specific TCR breadth and depth rose versus day 0.

As regards this clone: The antigen is not known.

Profiling relied on immunoSEQ multiplex PCR, and the TCRdb table lists in-frame clones only, not all of them. The top ten clones hold more than 5.5% of a sample with under 200,000 clones, about nine tenths of them seen once. The source of this sequence is an adult in good health. The sample was peripheral blood, taken on day 0 of AZD1222 vaccination.

Written as DNA, the CDR3 is TGTGCCAGCAGCTTGGGAGGGCCGGTACAGCCCCAGCATTTT. Protein sequence: CASSLGGPVQPQHF. The chain is built from TRBV5-6 and TRBJ1-5; unclear D gene. The germline CDR1 and CDR2 sequences are SGHDT and YYEEEE. V lost 0 bases and J lost 7, with 11 bases in between. This CDR3 comprises 14 residues.